Below are 31 T cell receptor beta chains sequenced from a single sample in a study of blood T cell repertoires in COVID-19. Method: immunoSEQ multiplex PCR; TCRdb's copy keeps in-frame clones and lacks some. The sample includes 350,000 to 450,000 clones, about four fifths seen only once; the top ten take less than 6%. The sequencing input was PBMCs or T cells enriched from blood (not recorded which). Receptor source: a woman aged 45 to 65 who had recovered from COVID-19.

In its sample, this clone was seen once. The rearrangement joins TRBV5-4 to TRBJ2-7; possible D gene TRBD2, 7 bases. The CDR3 contains 14 residues. The V end was cut by 0 bases, the J end by 7 bases, with 14 bases between. Germline CDR1 and CDR2: SGHNT and YYREEE (reference sequence). The DNA for the CDR3 is TGTGCCAGCAGCTTGGGGGGGCTAGCGGTAGAGCAGTACTTC. Translating gives CASSLGGLAVEQYF.

This clone was picked up a small number of times. CDR3 in amino acids: CASSSAGVNEQFF. CDR3 sequence (DNA): TGTGCCAGCAGCTCCGCGGGGGTCAATGAGCAGTTCTTC. V is TRBV2 and J is TRBJ2-1; 7 bases line up with TRBD2. Trimming removed 6 bases from V and 6 bases from J; junction bases left unmatched: 5. Germline V lookup: CDR1 SNHLY, CDR2 FYNNEI. The CDR3 has 13 residues. The full variable domain, in which reference TRBV2 and TRBJ2-1 provide the parts outside the CDR3, is EPEVTQTPSHQVTQMGQEVILRCVPISNHLYFYWYRQILGQKVEFLVSFYNNEISEKSEIFDDQFSVERPDGSNFTLKIRSTKLEDSAMYFCASSSAGVNEQFFGPGTRLTVL.

The rearrangement links TRBV6-5 to TRBJ2-1; 7 bases match TRBD2. This CDR3 region has 15 residues. The junction had 6 bases not matched to a gene; V was cut back by 6 bases and J by 1 base. Germline CDR1 and CDR2: MNHEY and SVGAGI. Here the CDR3 reads CASRKGGRSYNEQFF. DNA of the CDR3: TGTGCCAGCAGGAAGGGCGGGAGATCCTACAATGAGCAGTTCTTC.

J is TRBJ2-1 and V is TRBV5-1, with 8 bases aligning to TRBD2. Trimming at V came to 4 bases and at J to 4 bases, leaving 4 bases not matched to a gene. The V gene's germline CDR1 is SGHRS and CDR2 YFSETQ. The CDR3 runs 14 residues. CDR3 in amino acids: CASSGGLEYNEQFF. The CDR3, as DNA: TGCGCCAGCAGCGGGGGACTAGAATACAATGAGCAGTTCTTC.

Here the CDR3 reads CASSAPDRGPTDTQYF. CDR3 nucleotide sequence: TGTGCCAGCAGCGCACCCGACAGGGGGCCCACAGATACGCAGTATTTT. The chain couples TRBV9 to TRBJ2-3, with 10 bases lining up with TRBD1. Per germline, CDR1 SGDLS and CDR2 YYNGEE. Trimming removed 3 bases from V and 2 bases from J; junction bases left unmatched: 6. The CDR3 is 16 amino acids.

In DNA form, the CDR3 reads TGTGCCAGCAGCCAGGACTTGCGTAGCGAGCAGTACTTC. It yields the protein CASSQDLRSEQYF. The V and J genes are TRBV3-1 (or the pseudogene TRBV3-2) and TRBJ2-7, with D possibly TRBD2 on 5 matching bases. Germline CDR1 is LGHDT and CDR2 is YNNKEL (reference sequence). The CDR3 contains 13 residues. The V gene lost 3 bases and the J gene lost 6 bases, with 12 bases spanning the gap.

The chain carries TRBV6-5 and TRBJ1-2, with D perhaps TRBD1 (6 bases). Germline V gene lookup returns CDR1 MNHEY and CDR2 SVGAGI. CDR3 length: 12 amino acids. V was cut by 8 bases and J by 4 bases, with 11 bases left in between. CDR3 sequence: CASFQGLYGYTF. Here the CDR3 DNA reads TGTGCCAGCTTCCAGGGGCTCTATGGCTACACCTTC.

V gene TRBV27 combines with J gene TRBJ1-2, with D tentatively TRBD1 (5 bases). Trimming stripped 6 bases from V and 2 bases from J, with 7 bases between. The CDR3 runs to 12 residues. Per the germline V gene, CDR1 is MNHEY and CDR2 is SMNVEV (reference sequence). Written as DNA, the CDR3 is TGTGCCAGCAGGCGGGACAACTATGGCTACACCTTC. This codes for CASRRDNYGYTF.

V gene TRBV18 combines with J gene TRBJ1-2; weak D call: TRBD1 (6 bases). The CDR3 spans 15 residues. Germline V gives CDR1 KGHSH, CDR2 LQKENI. Trimming took 3 bases from V and 0 from J, leaving 11 bases between them. The CDR3 region has the DNA TGTGCCAGCTCACCCGGGACAAAAGCTAACTATGGCTACACCTTC. Its protein product is CASSPGTKANYGYTF.

This clone was observed a handful of times. The chain carries TRBV19 and TRBJ2-6, with a possible D match to TRBD1 (5 bases). Germline V lookup: CDR1 LNHDA, CDR2 SQIVND (reference sequence). Trimming stripped 5 bases from V and 0 bases from J, with 8 bases between. This CDR3 region has 15 residues. The CDR3 DNA is TGTGCCAGTAGTGAGCAGGGCTCTGGGGCCAACGTCCTGACTTTC. Translating gives CASSEQGSGANVLTF. Based on the CDR3 plus reference TRBV19 and TRBJ2-6, the full variable domain is DGGITQSPKYLFRKEGQNVTLSCEQNLNHDAMYWYRQDPGQGLRLIYYSQIVNDFQKGDIAEGYSVSREKKESFPLTVTSAQKNPTAFYLCASSEQGSGANVLTFGAGSRLTVL.

The chain recombines TRBV28 with TRBJ1-2; D is ambiguous. Germline V CDR1 and CDR2: MDHEN, SYDVKM. This CDR3 has 13 residues. Trimming removed 5 bases at V and 7 bases at J, with 14 bases between. The CDR3 loop is CASSVAPWSGYTF. In DNA, the CDR3 is TGTGCCAGCAGTGTGGCCCCCTGGTCTGGCTACACCTTC.

The V and J genes are TRBV24-1 and TRBJ1-1; D is possibly TRBD1 (5 bases). Germline CDR1 KGHDR, CDR2 SFDVKD. This CDR3 is built from 14 residues. V was pared by 1 base and J by 4 bases, with 9 bases between. For the CDR3, the DNA is TGTGCCACCAGTGATTTAGGGGTGGGCACTGAAGCTTTCTTT. Its translation: CATSDLGVGTEAFF.

The V call is TRBV27, the J call TRBJ2-5; D might be TRBD2 (7 bases). This CDR3 is built from 20 residues. CDR1 and CDR2 from the germline V gene are MNHEY and SMNVEV (reference sequence). Trimming shortened V by 6 bases and J by 2 bases, and 31 bases separated the two germline ends. The CDR3 is CASSRRVRGKGGGLQETQYF. The CDR3 nucleotides are TGTGCCAGCAGCCGCCGGGTGAGGGGGAAGGGAGGGGGACTGCAAGAGACCCAGTACTTC.

The gene calls are TRBV25-1 and TRBJ2-7; D ambiguous. The CDR3 covers 16 residues. Between the trimmed V and J ends, which lost 6 bases and 0 bases, there was a span of 18 bases. CDR1 is MGHDK and CDR2 is SYGVNS in the germline V gene. CDR3 coding DNA: TGTGCCAGCAGCACCCTGGCCGGGTTCAGCTCCTACGAGCAGTACTTC. Translated, it gives CASSTLAGFSSYEQYF.

This sequence joins TRBV10-2 and TRBJ2-3; D remains ambiguous. Germline assignment: CDR1 WSHSY and CDR2 SAAADI. The CDR3 has 12 residues. V dropped 1 base and J dropped 7 bases, with 6 bases sitting between them. This CDR3 is CASSEFINTQYF. The DNA of the CDR3 is TGCGCCAGCAGTGAGTTTATAAATACGCAGTATTTT.

In this sample, this clone turned up once. The rearrangement joins TRBV4-1 to TRBJ1-2, with a weak D call TRBD1 (5 bases). CDR1 MGHRA and CDR2 YSYEKL come from the germline V gene. Between the trimmed V and J ends, which lost 0 bases and 8 bases, there was a span of 16 bases. CDR3 length: 15 residues. The DNA for the CDR3 is TGCGCCAGCAGCCAAGATCCGGAAATTCCAGGGGGCTACACCTTC. Its protein is CASSQDPEIPGGYTF.

The J gene is TRBJ1-2, the V gene TRBV6-4; weak D call: TRBD1 (5 bases). Per germline, CDR1 MRHNA and CDR2 SNTAGT. Trimming took 10 bases from V and 3 from J, leaving 18 bases between them. This CDR3 region has 14 residues. CDR3 nucleotides: TGTGCCACCCGGGGAGGGGCGCCCTACTATGGCTACACCTTC. Translating it yields CATRGGAPYYGYTF.

V and J are TRBV20-1 and TRBJ1-2; no firm D call. Germline values: CDR1 DFQATT, CDR2 SNEGSKA (reference sequence). The CDR3 runs to 11 residues. V lost 3 bases to trimming and J lost 8 bases, with 10 bases between them. CDR3 loop: CSASGLVGYTF. The DNA for the CDR3 is TGCAGTGCTAGCGGACTGGTCGGCTACACCTTC.

The chain recombines TRBV6-5 with TRBJ1-1, with a possible D match to TRBD1 (5 bases). Germline V gene lookup returns CDR1 MNHEY and CDR2 SVGAGI. The CDR3 totals 14 residues. V shed 5 bases and J shed 3 bases, with 13 bases lying between them. The CDR3 here is CASSPPGGYTEAFF. For the CDR3, the DNA is TGTGCCAGCAGTCCTCCCGGGGGTTACACTGAAGCTTTCTTT.

The genes are TRBV21-1 and TRBJ1-2; the table's D call, TRBD1, has no DNA check behind it. TRBV21-1 is recorded as a pseudogene. The CDR3 covers 18 residues. The CDR3 loop is CASSKMGRETVANYGYTF. The CDR3 DNA sequence: TGTGCCAGCAGCAAAATGGGCCGTGAGACAGTAGCTAACTATGGCTACACCTTC.

V and J are TRBV11-2 and TRBJ2-5, with D possibly being TRBD2 (6 bases). This CDR3 has 14 residues. Trimming took 0 bases from V and 4 from J, leaving 9 bases between them. Germline assignment: CDR1 SGHAT and CDR2 FQNNGV. In nucleotides, the CDR3 is TGTGCCAGCAGCTTAGAACCCGGGAGAGAGACCCAGTACTTC. It codes for CASSLEPGRETQYF.

J is TRBJ2-2 and V is TRBV2; tentative D call: TRBD1 (5 bases). This CDR3 region has 14 residues. Trimming shortened V by 1 base and J by 5 bases, and 8 bases separated the two germline ends. Germline V lookup: CDR1 SNHLY, CDR2 FYNNEI. The CDR3: CASSEVRATGELFF. CDR3 sequence (DNA): TGTGCCAGCAGTGAAGTCAGGGCGACCGGGGAGCTGTTTTTT.

The chain couples TRBV27 to TRBJ1-1, with D possibly being TRBD1 (5 bases). This CDR3 has 13 amino acids. Looked up from germline, CDR1 is MNHEY and CDR2 is SMNVEV (reference sequence). Trimming stripped 3 bases from V and 3 bases from J, with 8 bases between. The CDR3 coding sequence is TGTGCCAGCAGTTTCTGGGGCTACACTGAAGCTTTCTTT. This codes for CASSFWGYTEAFF.

The V call is TRBV30, the J call TRBJ1-4, with 8 bases fitting TRBD1. Unmatched junction bases numbered 5, after V lost 4 bases and J lost 4 bases. This CDR3 spans 14 amino acids. Germline V CDR1 and CDR2: GTSNPN, SVGIG (reference sequence). The CDR3 region has the DNA TGTGCCTGGACCAGACAGGGGCTTAATGAAAAACTGTTTTTT. Protein product: CAWTRQGLNEKLFF.

The chain links TRBV5-4 to TRBJ1-1, with D maybe TRBD1 (5 bases). Germline CDR1 reads SGHNT; CDR2 reads YYREEE (reference sequence). CDR3 length: 16 amino acids. V gave up 0 bases and J gave up 4 bases, with 16 bases separating them. The CDR3 is CASSLDKGYSGTEAFF. The DNA of the CDR3 is TGTGCCAGCAGCTTGGATAAGGGGTATTCCGGCACTGAAGCTTTCTTT.

The table lists this clone with a few counts. This chain links TRBV11-3 with TRBJ2-7; D is possibly TRBD2 (5 bases). Per the germline V gene, CDR1 is SGHNT and CDR2 is YENEEA. This CDR3 has 14 amino acids. V dropped 4 bases and J dropped 0 bases, with 10 bases sitting between them. CDR3 DNA sequence: TGTGCCAGCAGCTCCGGGGTCTACTCCTACGAGCAGTACTTC. Translation: CASSSGVYSYEQYF.

This chain's CDR3 is CATSSAPGFQETQYF. For the CDR3, the DNA is TGTGCCACCAGCAGTGCTCCGGGGTTCCAAGAGACCCAGTACTTC. The rearrangement uses TRBV15 and TRBJ2-5; D perhaps matches TRBD2 (5 bases). The CDR3 is made up of 15 amino acids. With 3 bases removed from V and 1 base from J, the gap between germline ends came to 12 bases. The V gene's germline CDR1 is LNHNV and CDR2 YYDKDF (reference sequence).

The chain employs TRBV9 and TRBJ2-7, with D perhaps matching TRBD2 (6 bases). Trimming shortened V by 5 bases and J by 0 bases, and 12 bases separated the two germline ends. CDR1 is SGDLS and CDR2 is YYNGEE in the germline V gene. The CDR3 is 14 residues long. The CDR3 sequence: CASSPGLSSYEQYF. The CDR3 nucleotides are TGTGCCAGCAGTCCGGGACTTAGCTCCTACGAGCAGTACTTC.

The V call is TRBV30, the J call TRBJ1-5, with TRBD1 identical over 8 bases. Germline V gene data show CDR1 as GTSNPN and CDR2 as SVGIG (reference sequence). There are 13 residues in the CDR3. The CDR3 region has the DNA TGTGCTTACAGGGGGGATAGCAATCAGCCCCAGCATTTT. Translated: CAYRGDSNQPQHF.

The V gene is TRBV6-2 or TRBV6-3, the J gene TRBJ2-1; the D is unclear. The V end was cut by 2 bases, the J end by 0 bases, with 8 bases between. Germline CDR1 reads MNHEY; CDR2 reads SVGEGT. The CDR3 spans 15 residues. The CDR3 spells CASSYELSSYNEQFF. Here the CDR3 DNA reads TGTGCCAGCAGTTACGAGCTAAGCTCCTACAATGAGCAGTTCTTC.

This clone was detected only once. The rearrangement links TRBV29-1 to TRBJ1-1; D gene uncertain. The CDR3 sequence is 14 residues long. Germline V gene data show CDR1 as SQVTM and CDR2 as ANQGSEA. The V end lost 2 bases, the J end lost 3 bases, and 13 bases lay between the germline ends. DNA of the CDR3: TGCAGCGTTGAATTACAGAACAAAGACACTGAAGCTTTCTTT. Its protein product is CSVELQNKDTEAFF.